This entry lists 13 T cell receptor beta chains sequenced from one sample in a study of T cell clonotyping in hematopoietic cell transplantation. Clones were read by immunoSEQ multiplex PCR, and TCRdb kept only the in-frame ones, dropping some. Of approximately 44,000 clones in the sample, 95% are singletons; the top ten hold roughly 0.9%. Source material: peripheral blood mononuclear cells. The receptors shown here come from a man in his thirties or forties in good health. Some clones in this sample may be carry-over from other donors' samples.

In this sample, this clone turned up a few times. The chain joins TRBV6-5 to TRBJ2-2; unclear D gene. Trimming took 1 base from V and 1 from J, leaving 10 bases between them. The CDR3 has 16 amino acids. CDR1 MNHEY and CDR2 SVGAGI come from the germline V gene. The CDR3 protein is CASSYFRRVNTGELFF. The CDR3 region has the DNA TGTGCCAGCAGTTACTTTCGACGGGTGAACACCGGGGAGCTGTTTTTT.

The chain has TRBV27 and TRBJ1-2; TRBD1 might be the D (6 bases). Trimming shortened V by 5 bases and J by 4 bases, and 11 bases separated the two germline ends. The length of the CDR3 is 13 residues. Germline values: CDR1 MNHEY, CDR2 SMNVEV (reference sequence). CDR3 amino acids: CASSATGRYGYTF. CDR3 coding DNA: TGTGCCAGCAGTGCGACAGGACGCTATGGCTACACCTTC.

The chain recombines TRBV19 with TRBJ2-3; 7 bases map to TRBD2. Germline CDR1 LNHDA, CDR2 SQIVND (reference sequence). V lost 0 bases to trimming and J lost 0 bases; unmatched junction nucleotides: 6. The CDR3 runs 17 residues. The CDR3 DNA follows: TGTGCCAGTAGTATAGACCAGCGGGGCGCTAGCACAGATACGCAGTATTTT. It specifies CASSIDQRGASTDTQYF.

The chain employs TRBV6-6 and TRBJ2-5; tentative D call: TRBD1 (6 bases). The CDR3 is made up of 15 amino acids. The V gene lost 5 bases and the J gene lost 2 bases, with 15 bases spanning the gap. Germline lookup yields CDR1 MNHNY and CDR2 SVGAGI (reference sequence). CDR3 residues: CASSKGGKGQETQYF. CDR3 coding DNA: TGTGCCAGCAGTAAAGGGGGAAAGGGTCAAGAGACCCAGTACTTC.

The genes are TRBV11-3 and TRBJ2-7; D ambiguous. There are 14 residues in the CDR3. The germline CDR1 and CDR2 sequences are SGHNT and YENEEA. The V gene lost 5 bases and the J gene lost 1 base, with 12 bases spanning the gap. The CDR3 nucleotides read TGTGCCAGCAGCCTAGGCAGGACGTCCTACGAGCAGTACTTC. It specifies CASSLGRTSYEQYF.

CDR3 sequence: CASNTGTQEFF. The CDR3 DNA is TGCGCCAGCAACACCGGGACTCAAGAGTTCTTC. The V gene is TRBV10-2, the J gene TRBJ2-1; possible D gene TRBD2, 6 bases. V lost 7 bases, J lost 14 bases, and 15 bases lay in between. Per the germline V gene, CDR1 is WSHSY and CDR2 is SAAADI. The CDR3 is made up of 11 amino acids.

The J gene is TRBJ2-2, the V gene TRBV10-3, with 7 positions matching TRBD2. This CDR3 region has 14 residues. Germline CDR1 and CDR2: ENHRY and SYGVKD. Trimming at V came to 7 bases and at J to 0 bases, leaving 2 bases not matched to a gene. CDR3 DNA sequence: TGTGCCATCAAAAGCGGGACGAACACCGGGGAGCTGTTTTTT. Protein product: CAIKSGTNTGELFF.

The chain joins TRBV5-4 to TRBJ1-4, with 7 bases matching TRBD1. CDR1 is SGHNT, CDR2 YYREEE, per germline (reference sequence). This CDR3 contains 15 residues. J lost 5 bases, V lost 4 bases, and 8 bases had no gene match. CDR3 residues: CASSPRQGLNEKLFF. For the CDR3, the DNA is TGTGCCAGCAGCCCGCGACAGGGACTAAATGAAAAACTGTTTTTT.

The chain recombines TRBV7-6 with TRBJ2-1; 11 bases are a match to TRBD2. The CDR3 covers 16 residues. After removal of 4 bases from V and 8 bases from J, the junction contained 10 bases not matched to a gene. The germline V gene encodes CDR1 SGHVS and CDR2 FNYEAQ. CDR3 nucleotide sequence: TGTGCCAGCAGCTCTGTTAGCGGGAGGGCACGGTATGAGCAGTTCTTC. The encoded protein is CASSSVSGRARYEQFF. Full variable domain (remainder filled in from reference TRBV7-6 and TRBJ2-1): GAGVSQSPRYKVTKRGQDVALRCDPISGHVSLYWYRQALGQGPEFLTYFNYEAQQDKSGLPNDRFSAERPEGSISTLTIQRTEQRDSAMYRCASSSVSGRARYEQFFGPGTRLTVL.

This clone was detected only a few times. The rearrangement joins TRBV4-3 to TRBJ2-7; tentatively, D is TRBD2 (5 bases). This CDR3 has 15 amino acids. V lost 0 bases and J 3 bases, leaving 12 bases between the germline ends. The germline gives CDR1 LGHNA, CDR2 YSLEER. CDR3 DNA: TGCGCCAGCAGCCAAGATTTAGGACTTATCTACGAGCAGTACTTC. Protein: CASSQDLGLIYEQYF.

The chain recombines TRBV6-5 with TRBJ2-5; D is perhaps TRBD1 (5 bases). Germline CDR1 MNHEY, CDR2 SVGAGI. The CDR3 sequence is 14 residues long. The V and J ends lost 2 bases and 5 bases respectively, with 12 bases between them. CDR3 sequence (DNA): TGTGCCAGCAGTTACGGGGCGGCAGGGGAGACCCAGTACTTC. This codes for CASSYGAAGETQYF.

This CDR3 is CASSQGNEQYF. Written as DNA, the CDR3 is TGTGCCAGCAGCCAGGGAAACGAGCAGTACTTC. The chain has TRBV27 and TRBJ2-7; tentative D call: TRBD1 (5 bases). Germline V gives CDR1 MNHEY, CDR2 SMNVEV (reference sequence). There are 11 residues in the CDR3. The V end was cut by 6 bases, the J end by 5 bases, with 8 bases between.

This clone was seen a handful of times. CDR3 in DNA: TGTGCCAGCAGGACAGTAGCGGCAGGGGGGTACAATGAGCAGTTCTTC. Translated: CASRTVAAGGYNEQFF. This sequence joins TRBV27 and TRBJ2-1; possibly TRBD1 for D (7 bases). The CDR3 is 16 residues long. Germline V gives CDR1 MNHEY, CDR2 SMNVEV (reference sequence). Trimming cost V 6 bases and J 4 bases, with 19 bases left between them.